The 30 T cell receptor beta chains listed next were all sequenced from one sample in a study of STAT5B mutations in CD4+ large granular lymphocyte leukemia. Clones were read by immunoSEQ multiplex PCR, and TCRdb kept only the in-frame ones, dropping some. Among approximately 21,000 clones listed, approximately 81% were seen once. What was sequenced was CD4+ T cells from blood buffy coats. These receptors were collected from a human donor in good health.

The gene calls are TRBV5-6 and TRBJ2-3; the match to TRBD1 covers 8 bases. V was pared by 4 bases and J by 2 bases, with 9 bases of the junction left unmatched. Germline CDR1 and CDR2: SGHDT and YYEEEE. This CDR3 has 16 amino acids. The CDR3 here is CASSPLQGAYTDTQYF. Here the CDR3 DNA reads TGTGCCAGCAGCCCCCTTCAGGGGGCCTACACAGATACGCAGTATTTT.

The V gene is TRBV5-4, the J gene TRBJ1-6; the D is unclear. Germline-derived CDR1 and CDR2 are SGHNT and YYREEE (reference sequence). V was cut by 0 bases and J by 11 bases, with 9 bases left in between. The CDR3 spans 13 residues. CDR3 in DNA: TGTGCCAGCAGCTTGGACGGGGTAGCACCCCTCCACTTT. Amino acids: CASSLDGVAPLHF.

This CDR3 is CASSLRTSGRNEQFF. CDR3 sequence (DNA): TGTGCCAGCAGCTTAAGAACTAGCGGGAGGAATGAGCAGTTCTTC. The rearrangement joins TRBV11-3 to TRBJ2-1, with 12 bases lining up with TRBD2. The CDR3 runs to 15 residues. Germline V CDR1 and CDR2: SGHNT, YENEEA. V lost 2 bases and J lost 7; bases outside the gene matches: 3.

This clone showed up just a few times. V usage is TRBV9 and J usage is TRBJ1-2; 7 bases fit TRBD1. Germline trimming cut 4 bases from V and 3 bases from J; bases unmatched to any gene: 12. The CDR3 is made up of 16 amino acids. Germline CDR1 and CDR2: SGDLS and YYNGEE. CDR3 sequence reads: CASSFSYRGYDYGYTF. The CDR3 bases are TGTGCCAGCAGCTTTTCGTACAGGGGTTACGACTATGGCTACACCTTC.

This clone was observed a few times. V and J are TRBV6-6 and TRBJ2-7, with D perhaps TRBD1 or TRBD2 (6 bases each). V lost 6 bases, J lost 0 bases, and 18 bases lay in between. Germline V gene lookup returns CDR1 MNHNY and CDR2 SVGAGI (reference sequence). This CDR3 spans 16 amino acids. The CDR3 nucleotides are TGTGCCAGCAGGCCTAATAGCGGAGGGGGCTCCTACGAGCAGTACTTC. Amino acids: CASRPNSGGGSYEQYF.

J is TRBJ1-2 and V is TRBV11-2; D remains ambiguous. Germline V gene data show CDR1 as SGHAT and CDR2 as FQNNGV. CDR3 length: 13 residues. Trimming removed 6 bases from V and 11 bases from J, with 19 bases in between. DNA of the CDR3: TGTGCCAGCAGACGAGTGGGCCCCCCGTGGTACACCTTC. Translation: CASRRVGPPWYTF.

The chain uses TRBV9 and TRBJ2-1, with a tentative D call TRBD2 (6 bases). The CDR3 covers 16 residues. V was clipped by 0 bases and J by 2 bases, with 12 bases between them. Germline values: CDR1 SGDLS, CDR2 YYNGEE. CDR3 DNA: TGTGCCAGCAGCGTAGTCCCGGGAGCCCCCTACAATGAGCAGTTCTTC. Its protein product is CASSVVPGAPYNEQFF.

This clone was detected only a few times. The V call is TRBV7-9, the J call TRBJ2-1; TRBD2 agrees at 8 bases. CDR1 SEHNR and CDR2 FQNEAQ come from the germline V gene (reference sequence). The CDR3 sequence is 16 residues long. The V gene end was trimmed by 4 bases and the J gene end by 1 base; junction bases not matched to a gene: 6. This chain's CDR3 is CASSSRGGASYNEQFF. The CDR3 DNA is TGTGCCAGCAGCTCCCGGGGGGGGGCTTCCTACAATGAGCAGTTCTTC. The full variable domain, in which reference TRBV7-9 and TRBJ2-1 provide the parts outside the CDR3, is DTGVSQNPRHKITKRGQNVTFRCDPISEHNRLYWYRQTLGQGPEFLTYFQNEAQLEKSRLLSDRFSAERPKGSFSTLEIQRTEQGDSAMYLCASSSRGGASYNEQFFGPGTRLTVL.

The chain recombines TRBV18 with TRBJ1-5; 7 nucleotides align to TRBD1. The CDR3 is 15 amino acids. V lost 3 bases, J lost 1 base, and 3 bases stayed unmatched. The germline V gene has CDR1 KGHSH and CDR2 LQKENI. CDR3 in DNA: TGTGCCAGCTCACCCACAGGGGTAAGCAATCAGCCCCAGCATTTT. Protein sequence: CASSPTGVSNQPQHF.

This clone was detected only a few times. The chain is built from TRBV2 and TRBJ1-1; D gene ambiguous. Germline CDR1 SNHLY, CDR2 FYNNEI. Trimming pared 6 bases from V and 0 bases from J, leaving 8 bases between. This CDR3 has 13 residues. In DNA form, the CDR3 reads TGTGCCAGCAGACGAGACATGAACACTGAAGCTTTCTTT. Protein product: CASRRDMNTEAFF.

The gene calls are TRBV5-5 and TRBJ2-1; 9 positions match TRBD1. CDR3 length: 15 amino acids. With 3 bases clipped from V and 4 bases from J, the junction kept 5 bases outside the gene matches. In germline, CDR1 is SGHKS, CDR2 YYEKEE (reference sequence). The DNA for the CDR3 is TGTGCCAGCAGCTCGACAGGGGGATCATACAATGAGCAGTTCTTC. Translating gives CASSSTGGSYNEQFF.

This rearrangement joins TRBV5-4 to TRBJ1-2; no clear D. The germline V and J ends were trimmed by 0 bases and 1 base, with 13 bases remaining between them. Germline V gene sequence: CDR1 SGHNT, CDR2 YYREEE (reference sequence). CDR3 size: 16 residues. The chain's CDR3 is CASSLDLDGNNYGYTF. The CDR3 nucleotides read TGTGCCAGCAGCTTGGACTTAGACGGAAATAACTATGGCTACACCTTC. Using reference TRBV5-4 and TRBJ1-2 for the parts outside the CDR3, the full variable domain is ETGVTQSPTHLIKTRGQQVTLRCSSQSGHNTVSWYQQALGQGPQFIFQYYREEENGRGNFPPRFSGLQFPNYSSELNVNALELDDSALYLCASSLDLDGNNYGYTFGSGTRLTVV.

The chain uses TRBV18 and TRBJ2-2; TRBD2 is a possible D gene (5 bases). Germline loops: CDR1 KGHSH, CDR2 LQKENI. The CDR3 covers 15 residues. V was clipped by 2 bases and J by 0 bases, with 7 bases between them. This chain's CDR3 is CASSPLAPNTGELFF. CDR3 bases: TGTGCCAGCTCACCATTAGCGCCGAACACCGGGGAGCTGTTTTTT.

The V gene is TRBV19, the J gene TRBJ2-7; 7 bases are a match to TRBD2. CDR3 length: 15 residues. Per the germline V gene, CDR1 is LNHDA and CDR2 is SQIVND (reference sequence). V trimming: 2 bases; J trimming: 6 bases; junction bases outside the gene matches: 10. The CDR3 region has the DNA TGTGCCAGTAGTATAATGGCGGGCGGGAGTGGCGAGCAGTACTTC. It translates to CASSIMAGGSGEQYF. The full variable domain, its missing parts supplied by reference TRBV19 and TRBJ2-7, is DGGITQSPKYLFRKEGQNVTLSCEQNLNHDAMYWYRQDPGQGLRLIYYSQIVNDFQKGDIAEGYSVSREKKESFPLTVTSAQKNPTAFYLCASSIMAGGSGEQYFGPGTRLTVT.

This rearrangement joins TRBV6-5 to TRBJ2-1; D gene uncertain. Germline V CDR1 and CDR2: MNHEY, SVGAGI. The length of the CDR3 is 13 residues. V lost 7 bases and J 6 bases, leaving 13 bases between the germline ends. The CDR3 here is CASTRTRTNEQFF. The CDR3 coding sequence is TGTGCCAGCACCCGGACGAGAACCAATGAGCAGTTCTTC.

The gene calls are TRBV5-8 and TRBJ2-4; TRBD1 agrees at 7 bases. Trimming removed 4 bases from V and 9 bases from J; junction bases left unmatched: 7. This CDR3 comprises 13 residues. Germline V gives CDR1 SGHTS, CDR2 YDEGEE. The CDR3 nucleotides read TGTGCCAGCAGCCAGGACAGGCTCGGCATTCAGTACTTC. Its protein product is CASSQDRLGIQYF.

V usage is TRBV7-6 and J usage is TRBJ2-3; 11 nucleotides align to TRBD2. V was clipped by 5 bases and J by 4 bases; unmatched bases: 8. This CDR3 comprises 16 residues. The V gene's germline CDR1 is SGHVS and CDR2 FNYEAQ. CDR3 bases: TGTGCCAGCAGCCCTGGGACTAGCGGTTTCTCAGATACGCAGTATTTT. Translation: CASSPGTSGFSDTQYF.

The J gene is TRBJ2-3, the V gene TRBV6-1; no firm D call. Germline V gene sequence: CDR1 MNHNS, CDR2 SASEGT. The germline V and J ends were trimmed by 0 bases and 2 bases, with 9 bases remaining between them. The CDR3 totals 15 residues. CDR3 amino acids: CASSEAASPTDTQYF. CDR3 bases: TGTGCCAGCAGTGAAGCTGCCAGCCCCACAGATACGCAGTATTTT.

There are a few counts of this clone. V usage is TRBV10-3 and J usage is TRBJ1-1, with no clear D. The CDR3 is 13 residues long. V was shortened by 6 bases and J by 2 bases, with 10 bases between the two germline ends. Germline assignment: CDR1 ENHRY and CDR2 SYGVKD. The CDR3 region is CAIRAGANTEAFF. Here the CDR3 DNA reads TGTGCCATCAGAGCAGGCGCCAACACTGAAGCTTTCTTT.

The V gene is TRBV7-9, the J gene TRBJ2-2, with D possibly being TRBD2 (5 bases). CDR1 is SEHNR and CDR2 is FQNEAQ in the germline V gene (reference sequence). The CDR3 has 12 residues. V was cut by 5 bases and J by 7 bases, with 8 bases left in between. Here the CDR3 DNA reads TGTGCCAGCAGCCCCCGGGGCGGGGAGCTGTTTTTT. It codes for CASSPRGGELFF.

This clone was picked up a small number of times. The V call is TRBV2, the J call TRBJ2-1; 11 nucleotides line up with TRBD2. Per the germline V gene, CDR1 is SNHLY and CDR2 is FYNNEI. The CDR3 extends over 16 amino acids. With 5 bases clipped from V and 8 bases from J, the junction kept 11 bases outside the gene matches. As DNA, the CDR3 is TGTGCCAGCAGTTGGCCCACTAGCGGGAGAGGCGATGAGCAGTTCTTC. This sequence encodes CASSWPTSGRGDEQFF.

CDR3 region: CASSGTGQGARRNTEAFF. The CDR3 nucleotides read TGTGCCAGCAGCGGAACGGGACAGGGGGCGAGGCGGAACACTGAAGCTTTCTTT. This chain uses TRBV5-4 with TRBJ1-1; 12 nucleotides align to TRBD1. The CDR3 sequence is 18 residues long. J gave up 1 base and V 4 bases, and 11 bases lay outside the gene matches. CDR1 is SGHNT and CDR2 is YYREEE in the germline V gene (reference sequence).

This chain uses TRBV10-3 with TRBJ2-3; a possible D gene is TRBD1 (8 bases). Germline CDR1 reads ENHRY; CDR2 reads SYGVKD. Trimming cost V 6 bases and J 5 bases, with 21 bases left between them. The CDR3 runs to 16 residues. The CDR3 DNA reads TGTGCCATCAGCGGGGAGGGGACAGGACAGAAAGATACGCAGTATTTT. Protein: CAISGEGTGQKDTQYF.

The chain joins TRBV27 to TRBJ1-5; D not resolved. The CDR3 length is 15 residues. Per germline, CDR1 MNHEY and CDR2 SMNVEV (reference sequence). V shed 3 bases and J shed 5 bases, with 14 bases lying between them. CDR3 amino acids: CASSLKILVDQPQHF. CDR3 DNA sequence: TGTGCCAGCAGTTTGAAAATCCTGGTTGATCAGCCCCAGCATTTT.

The chain couples TRBV10-3 to TRBJ2-7; TRBD2 aligns across 10 bases. CDR1 and CDR2 from the germline V gene are ENHRY and SYGVKD. The V and J ends lost 0 bases and 4 bases, in that order; junction bases with no gene match: 3. The CDR3 spans 15 residues. The CDR3 sequence: CAISESTSGLYEQYF. The CDR3 DNA follows: TGTGCCATCAGTGAGTCGACTAGCGGGTTATACGAGCAGTACTTC.

The rearrangement links TRBV4-1 to TRBJ1-5, with unresolved D. Trimming left V 3 bases short and J 7 bases short, with 16 bases between. Germline CDR1 and CDR2: MGHRA and YSYEKL. The CDR3 runs to 15 residues. The CDR3 loop is CASSQLYLEAQPQHF. CDR3 sequence (DNA): TGCGCCAGCAGCCAGCTTTACCTAGAAGCCCAGCCCCAGCATTTT.

This chain's CDR3 is CAWSRAYEQYF. As DNA, the CDR3 is TGTGCCTGGAGCCGTGCCTACGAGCAGTACTTC. This rearrangement joins TRBV30 to TRBJ2-7; D is undetermined. This CDR3 has 11 amino acids. CDR1 and CDR2 from the germline V gene are GTSNPN and SVGIG (reference sequence). V lost 3 bases and J lost 2, with 5 bases in between.

This chain links TRBV18 with TRBJ1-3; tentative D call: TRBD1 (6 bases). The CDR3 contains 16 residues. The germline V gene has CDR1 KGHSH and CDR2 LQKENI. V lost 3 bases and J lost 0, with 12 bases in between. The CDR3 reads CASSPRTASSGNTIYF. The CDR3 DNA reads as TGTGCCAGCTCACCTCGGACAGCGAGCTCTGGAAACACCATATATTTT.

The chain links TRBV29-1 to TRBJ2-7; maybe TRBD1 (5 bases). This CDR3 has 13 amino acids. Germline V gene lookup returns CDR1 SQVTM and CDR2 ANQGSEA. V lost 1 base, J lost 0 bases, and 7 bases lay in between. CDR3 coding DNA: TGCAGCGTTGAAGTAGACAGCTCCTACGAGCAGTACTTC. Protein: CSVEVDSSYEQYF.

The chain has TRBV4-1 and TRBJ2-1; 7 nucleotides line up with TRBD2. Trimming at V came to 0 bases and at J to 0 bases, leaving 8 bases not matched to a gene. Germline V gene sequence: CDR1 MGHRA, CDR2 YSYEKL. CDR3 length equals 18 residues. The CDR3 sequence is CASSQDRGSPSSYNEQFF. The CDR3 DNA sequence: TGCGCCAGCAGCCAAGATCGCGGGAGCCCAAGCTCCTACAATGAGCAGTTCTTC.